This note documents a single T cell receptor beta chain sequence. Its cognate antigen has yet to be identified. Within one base of it there is no much larger clone, and no base qualities were kept. Between the V and J ends, shortened by 9 bases and 4 bases respectively, the junction contains 11 bases. The CDR3 runs 12 residues from the cysteine to the phenylalanine. Only the CDR3 DNA stays, 36 bases, in frame from base 1. Via the germline V gene (reference sequence), CDR1 is LNHDA and CDR2 SQIVND. The record originates from a study of shared T cell receptors in the human thymus (dated by TCRdb to about 2021). The study in broad terms: The study examined how the human thymus generates shared, self-reactive T-cell receptor alpha chains.

Library prep was done by the immunoSEQ multiplex PCR assay. The source is immuneACCESS, and TCRdb retained only in-frame sequences with V and J called. Part of the clones is not carried over; for the studies checked, unresolved V genes explain less than half of this, and the remainder is unexplained. The sample table shows roughly 560,000 clones, and about 80% are seen once. The ten largest clones represent 0.013% of the sample. The sample was also linked to a second study, of human thymus T cells. As the second study states: In Finland, the donors were immunologically healthy infants who were having open corrective cardiac surgery for congenital heart defects. The thymus tissue came from surgical resects taken out during corrective cardiac surgery. Biased V and J gene segment usage appeared to be present in both thymic and peripheral blood repertoires. The related research reported highly overlapping thymic TCR repertoires among unrelated individuals. TCR alpha and beta repertoires from roughly eight infant thymus samples and a few related peripheral blood samples were characterized in the study. Donor ages ranging from about 6 to 244 days were recorded, and roughly six male and a couple of female infants were included in the cohort. Thymocytes were released mechanically from tissue and stored at -70 °C as pellets of about 9-32 million cells. Genomic DNA was extracted from frozen cell pellets with a QIAsymphony instrument. The immunoSEQ multiplex PCR assay was used to amplify the TCRB and TCRAD loci from a standardized amount of quality-controlled genomic DNA. The amplicons spanned the V(D)J region and were long enough to cover the CDR3 and allow V and J genes to be identified. The commercial immunoSEQ service was used to sequence amplicons on an Illumina platform. Corrections for primer bias and sequencing errors followed previously described methods, while TCRAD and TCRB definitions were based on the IMGT database. Repertoires were analysed with immunoSEQ Analyzer 3.0 and VDJTools, covering basic statistics, V/J segment usage, diversity estimates, rarefaction and pairwise overlap. Chao1, ChaoE, Efron-Thisted, Shannon and inverse Simpson indices were used to estimate diversity, which was also estimated on datasets down-sampled to the smallest sample. Repertoire overlap used strict matching of CDR3 nucleotide sequence, V gene and J gene, with Jaccard-based multidimensional scaling clustering. On average, thymus samples yielded roughly 770,000 unique TCRB clonotypes, whereas blood samples yielded around 84,000.

The receptor's source is a boy younger than two with a congenital heart defect. Donor details come from another sample of the same person, matched by shared clones. This receptor chain uses TRBV19 and TRBJ2-3; TRBD2 is a possible D gene, resting on 5 matching bases. The sample consisted of thymocytes. The CDR3 reads CASGLSADTQYF. The bases read TGTGCCAGCGGACTCTCTGCAGATACGCAGTATTTT.